This T cell receptor (beta chain) was identified during a study of T cell responses to AZD1222 COVID-19 vaccine. Study outcomes and limitations: The study identified only five or six AZD1222 recipients as seropositive at baseline.

Turning to this clone: Its target is not known.

V was clipped by 7 bases and J by 0 bases, with 14 bases between them. There are 16 residues in the CDR3. Germline V gives CDR1 SGHRS, CDR2 YFSETQ. The data were produced by immunoSEQ multiplex PCR, yet TCRdb's version contains in-frame clones alone and is incomplete. The table includes 180,000 or so clones, around 94% detected once. This chain links TRBV5-1 with TRBJ2-6, with no clear D. Sequencing used peripheral blood, obtained on day 0 of AZD1222 vaccination. The receptor's source is an adult in good health. DNA for the CDR3: TGCGCCAGCTACCCCGGCGCCATCTCTGGGGCCAACGTCCTGACTTTC. Translating gives CASYPGAISGANVLTF. The whole variable domain, remainder taken from reference TRBV5-1 and TRBJ2-6, is KAGVTQTPRYLIKTRGQQVTLSCSPISGHRSVSWYQQTPGQGLQFLFEYFSETQRNKGNFPGRFSGRQFSNSRSEMNVSTLELGDSALYLCASYPGAISGANVLTFGAGSRLTVL.